The clone carrying this TCR beta chain was seen at least ten times. This record comes from a study of T-cell reconstitution after alpha-beta-depleted transplantation in children. Unique molecular identifiers were incorporated into the prepared TCRbeta library. One entry per CDR3 protein, called by TCRdb with MiXCR from the PCR reads. The sample yields some 640,000 distinct CDR3 sequences, roughly 15% seen once. There are 16 residues in the CDR3. Germline V gene data show CDR1 as LNHNV and CDR2 as YYDKDF (reference sequence). V was shortened by 1 base and J by 2 bases, with 13 bases between the two germline ends.

The chain couples TRBV15 to TRBJ2-3, with D uncertain. The sequenced sample was PBMCs from the stem cell graft donor, obtained from the stem cell graft. This receptor was identified in a human donor who donated a stem cell graft to a child with acute myeloid leukemia. CDR3 sequence reads: CATSRAWEHDTDTQYF. In DNA, the CDR3 is TGTGCCACCAGCAGAGCATGGGAACACGACACAGATACGCAGTATTTT.